The TCR beta chain described here comes from a study of T cell responses to AZD1222 COVID-19 vaccine. Findings of the study overall: Researchers report vaccine-associated CD4 TCRs spanning spike, with dominance at 160-218 and 743-854.

In the case of this clone: The antigen remains unidentified.

Assay: immunoSEQ multiplex PCR; the TCRdb copy retains only in-frame clones and omits some. Of fewer than 200,000 clones listed, around 93% are singletons. The germline gives CDR1 SGHTA, CDR2 FQGNSA. The CDR3 length is 14 residues. V lost 3 bases and J lost 0, with 6 bases in between. This clonotype originated in an adult in good health. The sample here was peripheral blood, taken on day 0 of AZD1222 vaccination. The chain uses TRBV7-2 and TRBJ1-3, with D unclear. CDR3 region: CASSLGDSGNTIYF. DNA of the CDR3: TGTGCCAGCAGCTTGGGCGACTCTGGAAACACCATATATTTT.